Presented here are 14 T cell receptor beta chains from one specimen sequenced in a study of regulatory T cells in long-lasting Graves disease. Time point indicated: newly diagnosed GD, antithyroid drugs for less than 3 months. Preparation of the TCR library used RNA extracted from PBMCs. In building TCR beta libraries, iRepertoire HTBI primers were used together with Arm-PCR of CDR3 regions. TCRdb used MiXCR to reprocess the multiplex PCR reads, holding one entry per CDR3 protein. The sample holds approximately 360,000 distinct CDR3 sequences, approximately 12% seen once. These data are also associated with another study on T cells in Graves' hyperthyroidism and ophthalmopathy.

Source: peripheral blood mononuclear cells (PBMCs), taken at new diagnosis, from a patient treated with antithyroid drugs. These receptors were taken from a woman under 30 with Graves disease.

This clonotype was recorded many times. The DNA for the CDR3 is TGTGCCACCAGCAAGGGGGTGAATAATTCACCCCTCCACTTT. Its translation is CATSKGVNNSPLHF. This sequence joins TRBV15 and TRBJ1-6, with D maybe TRBD1 (6 bases). The CDR3 sequence is 14 residues long. V gave up 4 bases and J gave up 5 bases, with 9 bases separating them. Germline V gene data show CDR1 as LNHNV and CDR2 as YYDKDF (reference sequence). Supplemented by reference TRBV15 and TRBJ1-6, the full variable domain reads DAMVIQNPRYQVTQFGKPVTLSCSQTLNHNVMYWYQQKSSQAPKLLFHYYDKDFNNEADTPDNFQSRRPNTSFCFLDIRSPGLGDTAMYLCATSKGVNNSPLHFGNGTRLTVT.

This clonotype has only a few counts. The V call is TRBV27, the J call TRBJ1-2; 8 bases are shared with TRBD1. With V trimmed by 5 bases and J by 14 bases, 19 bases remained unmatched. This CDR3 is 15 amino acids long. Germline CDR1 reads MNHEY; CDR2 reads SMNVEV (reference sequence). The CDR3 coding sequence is TGTGCCAGCAGTCCGGGACAGGCCGGGATATGGCTTGGGACCTTC. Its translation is CASSPGQAGIWLGTF.

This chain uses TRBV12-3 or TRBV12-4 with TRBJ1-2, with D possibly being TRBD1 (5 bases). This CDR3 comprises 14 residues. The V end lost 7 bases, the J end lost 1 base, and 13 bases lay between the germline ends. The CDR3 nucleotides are TGTGCCAGCACCTGGGCAGGGCGTAACTATGGCTACACCTTC. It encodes CASTWAGRNYGYTF.

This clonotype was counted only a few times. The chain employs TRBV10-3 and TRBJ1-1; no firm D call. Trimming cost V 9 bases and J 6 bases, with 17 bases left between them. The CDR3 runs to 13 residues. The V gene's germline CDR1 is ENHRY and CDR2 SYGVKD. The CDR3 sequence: CAIGSSKAAEAFF. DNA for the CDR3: TGTGCCATAGGATCAAGTAAAGCAGCTGAAGCTTTCTTT.

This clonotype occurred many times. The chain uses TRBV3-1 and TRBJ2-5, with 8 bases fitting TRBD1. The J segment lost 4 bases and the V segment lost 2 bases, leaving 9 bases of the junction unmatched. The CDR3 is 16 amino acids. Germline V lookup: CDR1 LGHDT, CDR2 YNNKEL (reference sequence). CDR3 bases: TGTGCCAGCAGCCAAACTGGGACAGGCGGTTTAGAGACCCAGTACTTC. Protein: CASSQTGTGGLETQYF.

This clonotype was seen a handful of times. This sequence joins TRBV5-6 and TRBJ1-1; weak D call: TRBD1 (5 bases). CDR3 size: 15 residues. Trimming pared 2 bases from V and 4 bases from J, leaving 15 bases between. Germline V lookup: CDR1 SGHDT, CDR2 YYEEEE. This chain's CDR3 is CASSFPGSLITEAFF. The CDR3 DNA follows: TGTGCCAGCAGCTTTCCAGGGAGTTTGATCACTGAAGCTTTCTTT.

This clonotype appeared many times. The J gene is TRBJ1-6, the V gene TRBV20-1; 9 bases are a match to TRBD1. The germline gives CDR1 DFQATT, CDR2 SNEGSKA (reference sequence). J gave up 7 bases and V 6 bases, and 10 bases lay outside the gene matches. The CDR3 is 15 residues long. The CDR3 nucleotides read TGCAGTGCCACTGGACCGGGACAGGGAAATTCACCCCTCCACTTT. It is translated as CSATGPGQGNSPLHF.

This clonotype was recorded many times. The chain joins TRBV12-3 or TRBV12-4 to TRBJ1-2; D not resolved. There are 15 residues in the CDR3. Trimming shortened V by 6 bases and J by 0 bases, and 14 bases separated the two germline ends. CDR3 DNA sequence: TGTGCCAGCAGGAGCCCCGGTCGGGCTAACTATGGCTACACCTTC. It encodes CASRSPGRANYGYTF.

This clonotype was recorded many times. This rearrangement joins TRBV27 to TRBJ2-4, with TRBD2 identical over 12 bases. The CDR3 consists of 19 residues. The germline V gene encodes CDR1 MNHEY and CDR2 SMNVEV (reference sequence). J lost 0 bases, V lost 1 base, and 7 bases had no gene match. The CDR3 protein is CASSLWLAGGKLAKNIQYF. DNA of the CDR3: TGTGCCAGCAGTTTATGGCTAGCGGGGGGGAAACTAGCCAAAAACATTCAGTACTTC.

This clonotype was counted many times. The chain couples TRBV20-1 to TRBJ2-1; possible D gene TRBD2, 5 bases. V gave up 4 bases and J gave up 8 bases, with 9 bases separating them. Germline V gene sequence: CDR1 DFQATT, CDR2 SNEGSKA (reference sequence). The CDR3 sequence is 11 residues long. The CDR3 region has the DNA TGCAGTGCTACGGGAAACGATGAGCAGTTCTTC. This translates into CSATGNDEQFF.

For the CDR3, the DNA is TGTGCCAGCAGAAGAACAGGGGGCAGAGGAGCTAACTATGGCTACACCTTC. Protein sequence: CASRRTGGRGANYGYTF. This chain connects TRBV6-2 or TRBV6-3 to TRBJ1-2; 9 bases map to TRBD1. Trimming cost V 6 bases and J 0 bases; bases outside gene matches: 11. CDR3 length: 17 residues. From germline, CDR1 is MNHEY and CDR2 SVGEGT.

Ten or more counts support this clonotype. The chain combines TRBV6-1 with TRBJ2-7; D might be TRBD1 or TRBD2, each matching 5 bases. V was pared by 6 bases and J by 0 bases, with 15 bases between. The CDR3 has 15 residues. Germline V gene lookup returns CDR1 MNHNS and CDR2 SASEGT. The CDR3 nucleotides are TGTGCCAGCAGCGTCCGGGACGGAAGCTCCTACGAGCAGTACTTC. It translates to CASSVRDGSSYEQYF.

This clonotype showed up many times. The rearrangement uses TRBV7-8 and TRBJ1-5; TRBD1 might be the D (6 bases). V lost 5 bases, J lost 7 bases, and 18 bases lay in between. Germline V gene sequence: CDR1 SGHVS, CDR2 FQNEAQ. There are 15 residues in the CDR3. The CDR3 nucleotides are TGTGCCAGCAGCATAGTACAGGGTATGGGACAGCCCCAGCATTTT. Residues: CASSIVQGMGQPQHF. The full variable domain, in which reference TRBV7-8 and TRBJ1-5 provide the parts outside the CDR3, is GAGVSQSPRYKVAKRGQDVALRCDPISGHVSLFWYQQALGQGPEFLTYFQNEAQLDKSGLPSDRFFAERPEGSVSTLKIQRTQQEDSAVYLCASSIVQGMGQPQHFGDGTRLSIL.

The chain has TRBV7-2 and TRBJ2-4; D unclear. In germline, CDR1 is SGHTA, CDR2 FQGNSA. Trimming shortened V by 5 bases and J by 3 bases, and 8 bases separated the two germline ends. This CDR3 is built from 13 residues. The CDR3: CASSTDSKNIQYF. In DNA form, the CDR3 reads TGTGCCAGCAGCACAGATAGCAAAAACATTCAGTACTTC.